The 18 T cell receptor beta chains presented below share a single source sample, sequenced in a study of cytomegalovirus exposure and HLA in healthy donors. Primers included in the PCR were 60 Vbeta and 13 Jbeta primers. Repertoires were generated with immunoSEQ multiplex PCR, while TCRdb's copy carries only in-frame clones and drops some. The sample has 150,000 to 200,000 clones, 68% seen once. What was sequenced was PBMCs. These receptor sequences come from a man aged 50-59 years in good health and CMV-seronegative.

This clone was observed a few times. The chain has TRBV28 and TRBJ1-4, with 7 bases aligning to TRBD1. The V gene end was trimmed by 6 bases and the J gene end by 2 bases; junction bases not matched to a gene: 3. Germline assignment: CDR1 MDHEN and CDR2 SYDVKM. This CDR3 region has 14 residues. CDR3 DNA sequence: TGTGCCAGCAGACCAGGGGGGACTAATGAAAAACTGTTTTTT. Its translation: CASRPGGTNEKLFF. Full variable domain (missing parts from reference TRBV28 and TRBJ1-4): DVKVTQSSRYLVKRTGEKVFLECVQDMDHENMFWYRQDPGLGLRLIYFSYDVKMKEKGDIPEGYSVSREKKERFSLILESASTNQTSMYLCASRPGGTNEKLFFGSGTQLSVL.

This chain connects TRBV5-1 to TRBJ1-3, with D tentatively TRBD1 (6 bases). Trimming pared 2 bases from V and 0 bases from J, leaving 12 bases between. The CDR3 has 16 residues. Germline assignment: CDR1 SGHRS and CDR2 YFSETQ. CDR3 amino acids: CASSFGTPSSGNTIYF. The CDR3 coding sequence is TGCGCCAGCAGCTTTGGGACACCGAGCTCTGGAAACACCATATATTTT.

In this sample, this clone turned up once. V usage is TRBV6-5 and J usage is TRBJ2-7; tentatively, D is TRBD1 (6 bases). Germline CDR1 and CDR2: MNHEY and SVGAGI. V was pared by 6 bases and J by 4 bases, with 13 bases between. This CDR3 is built from 13 residues. The CDR3, as DNA: TGTGCCAGCAGCCCCAGGGGCGCTTACGAGCAGTACTTC. Its protein product is CASSPRGAYEQYF.

This chain links TRBV25-1 with TRBJ2-5; a weak D match, TRBD1 (6 bases). The CDR3 is made up of 14 amino acids. CDR1 is MGHDK and CDR2 is SYGVNS in the germline V gene. The ends were cut back, 2 bases at V and 7 bases at J, with 14 bases in the middle. CDR3 DNA sequence: TGTGCCAGCAGTGAAACAGGGAAATGGGGGACCCAGTACTTC. Encoded protein: CASSETGKWGTQYF.

In this sample, this clone turned up once. The V call is TRBV19, the J call TRBJ1-5, with D maybe TRBD1 (6 bases). The CDR3 is 14 amino acids. The V end was cut by 4 bases, the J end by 5 bases, with 12 bases between. CDR1 and CDR2 (germline): LNHDA, SQIVND (reference sequence). CDR3 bases: TGTGCCAGTAGTAGCAGGGGAGGGGATCAGCCCCAGCATTTT. Translation: CASSSRGGDQPQHF. Drawing the rest from reference TRBV19 and TRBJ1-5, the complete variable domain is DGGITQSPKYLFRKEGQNVTLSCEQNLNHDAMYWYRQDPGQGLRLIYYSQIVNDFQKGDIAEGYSVSREKKESFPLTVTSAQKNPTAFYLCASSSRGGDQPQHFGDGTRLSIL.

J is TRBJ1-2 and V is TRBV5-1; TRBD1 agrees at 11 bases. V dropped 4 bases and J dropped 4; count of bases not matched to a gene: 12. The CDR3 is made up of 17 amino acids. The germline V gene has CDR1 SGHRS and CDR2 YFSETQ. This CDR3 reads CASSLGTGGGESYGYTF. CDR3 bases: TGCGCCAGCAGCCTTGGGACAGGGGGTGGGGAGAGCTATGGCTACACCTTC.

About this clone: The junction and the germline gene differ at one end; a read error may be behind it. This chain links TRBV2 with TRBJ2-7, with 8 bases lining up with TRBD1. This CDR3 is built from 10 residues. The V gene's germline CDR1 is SNHLY and CDR2 FYNNEI. In DNA, the CDR3 is TGTGCCAGCTCTGCCGGGACAGGCAACTTC. Its translation: CASSAGTGNF.

This clone was counted between two and nine times. The rearrangement links TRBV21-1 to TRBJ1-1; TRBD1, the table's D call, was not compared with the DNA. TRBV21-1 is listed as a pseudogene. The CDR3 is made up of 16 amino acids. CDR3 sequence (DNA): TGTGCCAGCAGCAAATTAGGCAGGGGTTTAACGACTGAAGCTTTCTTT. It codes for CASSKLGRGLTTEAFF.

This clone was seen only once. The chain links TRBV6-1 to TRBJ2-5; TRBD1 might be the D (7 bases). The J call may be mistaken, given a closer DNA end match to TRBJ2-7. CDR1 MNHNS and CDR2 SASEGT come from the germline V gene. This CDR3 contains 15 residues. This CDR3 is CASRSGGAGGYEQYF. Written as DNA, the CDR3 is TGTGCCAGCAGATCCGGAGGGGCAGGGGGCTACGAGCAGTACTTC.

This clone was seen only a few times. V usage is TRBV7-2 and J usage is TRBJ2-7; TRBD2 agrees at 8 bases. The CDR3 is made up of 16 amino acids. J lost 2 bases, V lost 2 bases, and 8 bases had no gene match. Germline-derived CDR1 and CDR2 are SGHTA and FQGNSA. Here the CDR3 reads CASSLRFGGGPYEQYF. The CDR3 nucleotides read TGTGCCAGCAGCTTAAGGTTCGGGGGGGGCCCCTACGAGCAGTACTTC.

The V call is TRBV5-4, the J call TRBJ2-3, with D unclear. The CDR3 is made up of 15 amino acids. Germline CDR1 and CDR2: SGHNT and YYREEE (reference sequence). V lost 0 bases, J lost 5 bases, and 13 bases lay in between. The DNA for the CDR3 is TGTGCCAGCAGCTTGGGTCAGGTACTGGGAGATACGCAGTATTTT. Its translation: CASSLGQVLGDTQYF.

This chain joins TRBV4-1 and TRBJ1-2; no definite D call. V was cut by 0 bases and J by 0 bases, with 11 bases left in between. The germline V gene has CDR1 MGHRA and CDR2 YSYEKL. The CDR3 covers 16 residues. CDR3 DNA sequence: TGCGCCAGCAGCCAAGATCGAGGAGGAACTAACTATGGCTACACCTTC. Its protein product is CASSQDRGGTNYGYTF.

The chain has TRBV2 and TRBJ2-5; D not resolved. The germline CDR1 and CDR2 sequences are SNHLY and FYNNEI. CDR3 length equals 13 residues. The ends were cut back, 4 bases at V and 3 bases at J, with 9 bases in the middle. The CDR3 region is CASSVLEKETQYF. In nucleotides, the CDR3 is TGTGCCAGCAGTGTGCTAGAAAAAGAGACCCAGTACTTC.

This sequence joins TRBV2 and TRBJ2-3, with D possibly being TRBD2 (6 bases). V lost 4 bases, J lost 0 bases, and 11 bases lay in between. The CDR3 has 15 amino acids. Germline CDR1 and CDR2: SNHLY and FYNNEI. The CDR3 nucleotides read TGTGCCAGCAGTGGCCGGGGGTTTAGCACAGATACGCAGTATTTT. This sequence encodes CASSGRGFSTDTQYF.

This clone was found a few times. The chain employs TRBV7-9 and TRBJ1-1; 7 nucleotides agree with TRBD1. CDR3 length equals 14 residues. Germline assignment: CDR1 SEHNR and CDR2 FQNEAQ (reference sequence). V shed 3 bases and J 1 base; nucleotides not matched to a gene: 2. CDR3 sequence (DNA): TGTGCCAGCAGCTTGGGACAGCCGAACACTGAAGCTTTCTTT. As protein: CASSLGQPNTEAFF.

V is TRBV5-1 and J is TRBJ2-2; TRBD1 is a possible D gene (6 bases). Germline V gene sequence: CDR1 SGHRS, CDR2 YFSETQ. Deletions cut 2 bases from V and 3 bases from J, with 11 bases between. CDR3 size: 15 residues. The CDR3, as DNA: TGCGCCAGCAGCTTAACAGGGTCGTACACCGGGGAGCTGTTTTTT. The encoded protein is CASSLTGSYTGELFF. Full variable domain (rest looked up from reference TRBV5-1 and TRBJ2-2): KAGVTQTPRYLIKTRGQQVTLSCSPISGHRSVSWYQQTPGQGLQFLFEYFSETQRNKGNFPGRFSGRQFSNSRSEMNVSTLELGDSALYLCASSLTGSYTGELFFGEGSRLTVL.

The chain has TRBV19 and TRBJ1-3; tentatively, D is TRBD1 (6 bases). CDR1 and CDR2 from the germline V gene are LNHDA and SQIVND (reference sequence). Trimming took 5 bases from V and 0 from J, leaving 14 bases between them. The CDR3 length is 16 residues. CDR3 sequence (DNA): TGTGCCAGTAGTCCCGGTAGGGGGTCCTCTGGAAACACCATATATTTT. Its translation is CASSPGRGSSGNTIYF.

The chain links TRBV27 to TRBJ2-1; 10 nucleotides match TRBD2. This CDR3 is 15 amino acids long. The J segment lost 4 bases and the V segment lost 5 bases, leaving 5 bases of the junction unmatched. CDR1 is MNHEY and CDR2 is SMNVEV in the germline V gene (reference sequence). The CDR3 sequence: CASSDSGGPYNEQFF. CDR3 nucleotides: TGTGCCAGCAGTGATAGCGGGGGGCCTTACAATGAGCAGTTCTTC.